This TCR beta chain is from a study of blood T cell repertoires in COVID-19. Whole-study context: Spain, Italy and the United States supplied samples that represented acute and convalescent COVID-19. The cDNA or gDNA used as material had been derived from T cells, B-cell-depleted T cells, or PBMCs.

This clone has only one observation. Original analysis: Estimation of nucleated cell counts was performed using reference gene primer amplification. Clones were read by immunoSEQ multiplex PCR, and TCRdb kept only the in-frame ones, dropping some. V, J and clone size derive from that table, while D and trimming were established from the DNA sequence. The data show around 200,000 clones, roughly 86% seen once. Trimming took 1 base from V and 1 from J, leaving 10 bases between them. This CDR3 contains 15 residues. Germline V gene lookup returns CDR1 SGHTA and CDR2 FQGTGA. The TCR comes from a man aged 35 to 55 with active or convalescent COVID-19. Sequenced input: peripheral blood. The chain combines TRBV7-3 with TRBJ1-1; D call uncertain. The CDR3 reads CASSLIRQSNTEAFF. DNA of the CDR3: TGTGCCAGCAGCTTAATTAGACAATCGAACACTGAAGCTTTCTTT. The full variable domain, in which reference TRBV7-3 and TRBJ1-1 provide the parts outside the CDR3, is GAGVSQTPSNKVTEKGKYVELRCDPISGHTALYWYRQSLGQGPEFLIYFQGTGAADDSGLPNDRFFAVRPEGSVSTLKIQRTERGDSAVYLCASSLIRQSNTEAFFGQGTRLTVV.